The clone carrying this T cell receptor (beta chain) appeared a few times. In the source study's methods: Amplification with reference gene primers provided the estimates of nucleated cell counts. Repertoires were generated with immunoSEQ multiplex PCR, while TCRdb's copy carries only in-frame clones and drops some. From that table come the V and J calls and clone size; the DNA was used to work out D and trimming. The sample contains 470,000 or so clones, 80% to 90% of which appear only once. These data are taken from a study of blood T cell repertoires in COVID-19. At the level of the study: COVID-19 samples collected from the United States, Italy and Spain covered acute and convalescent phases. T cells, B-cell-depleted T cells, or PBMCs provided the cDNA or gDNA that served as material.

Germline-derived CDR1 and CDR2 are SGHRS and YFSETQ. This CDR3 is built from 15 residues. The trim removed 3 bases at V and 3 bases at J, leaving 5 bases unmatched. This TCR derives from a human donor in a cohort sampled during active COVID-19. The chain joins TRBV5-1 to TRBJ1-1; TRBD1 aligns across 10 bases. The sample consisted of peripheral blood. CDR3 region: CASSWGQGLDTEAFF. The CDR3 bases are TGCGCCAGCAGCTGGGGACAGGGGCTGGACACTGAAGCTTTCTTT.